This TCR beta chain derives from a study of blood T cells in healthy people across ages. Per sample, extraction of total RNA gave at least 5.5 micrograms in every case. The V gene's germline CDR1 is DFQATT and CDR2 SNEGSKA (reference sequence). Trimming left V 0 bases short and J 4 bases short, with 9 bases between. The CDR3 contains 13 residues. This clonotype was counted only a few times. Then a second PCR, running roughly 7 to 11 cycles, was carried out with a sample-barcoded 5' primer and a J-beta primer mix. Researchers report that each sample yielded at least 3 million CDR3-containing paired-end reads. Each CDR3 protein is one row after TCRdb ran MiXCR on the 5' RACE reads. This sample has 550,000 to 700,000 distinct CDR3 sequences, with roughly a quarter found just once.

This receptor was obtained from a woman in her 70s in good health. The sequencing input was blood. The gene calls are TRBV20-1 and TRBJ1-2, with D hard to call. The CDR3 spells CSARDFGTYGYTF. The CDR3 DNA reads as TGCAGTGCTAGAGATTTCGGCACCTATGGCTACACCTTC.